The present T cell receptor beta chain was sequenced within a study of T-cell memory formation after mild COVID-19. Study at large: TCR clustering was largely donor specific. Regarding the study as a whole: Pre-infection memory carried some responding clones, suggesting that cross-reactive memory joined. Mainly in CM and EM were contracting CD4+ clones; CD8+ were in EMRA.

V lost 4 bases, J lost 4 bases, and 15 bases lay in between. The CDR3 loop spans 14 amino acids. Germline CDR1 and CDR2: SGDLS and YYNGEE. Concerning this clonotype itself: What it binds is not known.

Constant-segment primers and 5'RACE yielded cDNA libraries for TCR alpha and TCR beta, each carrying sample barcodes and UMIs. TCRdb used MiXCR to reprocess the 5' RACE reads, holding one entry per CDR3 protein. Of around 510,000 distinct CDR3 sequences listed, 20% to 25% are singletons. The sample was PBMCs or a T cell subset sorted from them (not recorded which). The receptor comes from an adult woman who had mild COVID-19 (a few samples of this study predate the infection). Cell type and time point are not known. The rearrangement joins TRBV9 to TRBJ2-7; D is possibly TRBD1 (6 bases). CDR3 nucleotides: TGTGCCAGCAGCCCTCATTACAGGGTTTACGAGCAGTACTTC. Amino acids: CASSPHYRVYEQYF.